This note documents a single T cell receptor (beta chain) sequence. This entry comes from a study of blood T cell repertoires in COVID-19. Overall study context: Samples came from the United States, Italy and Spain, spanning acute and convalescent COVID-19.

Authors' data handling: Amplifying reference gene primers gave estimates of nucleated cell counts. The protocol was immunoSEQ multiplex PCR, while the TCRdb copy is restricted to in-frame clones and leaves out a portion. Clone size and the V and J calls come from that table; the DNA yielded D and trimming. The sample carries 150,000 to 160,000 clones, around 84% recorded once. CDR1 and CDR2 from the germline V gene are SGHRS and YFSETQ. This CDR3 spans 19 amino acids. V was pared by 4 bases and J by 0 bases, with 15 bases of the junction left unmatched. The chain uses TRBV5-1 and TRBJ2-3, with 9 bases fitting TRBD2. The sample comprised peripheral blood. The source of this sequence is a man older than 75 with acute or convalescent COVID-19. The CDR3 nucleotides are TGCGCCAGCAGCCTGGTCGACTGGGAGCGGGGGGCTAGCACAGATACGCAGTATTTT. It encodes CASSLVDWERGASTDTQYF.